The clone carrying this T cell receptor beta chain was seen many times. Sample time point: newly diagnosed GD, antithyroid drugs for less than 3 months. Generation of the TCR library employed RNA extracted from PBMCs. These data belong to a study of regulatory T cells in long-lasting Graves disease. To make TCR beta libraries, researchers used iRepertoire HTBI primers and Arm-PCR of CDR3 regions. MiXCR, applied by TCRdb to the multiplex PCR reads, yields one record per CDR3 protein. The sample consists of around 320,000 distinct CDR3 sequences, over 15% of them appearing once. The V and J ends lost 5 bases and 4 bases, in that order; junction bases with no gene match: 16. CDR3 length equals 19 residues. Germline CDR1 reads SGHTA; CDR2 reads FQGNSA. This sample was also put to use in a study of T cells in Graves' hyperthyroidism and ophthalmopathy.

This TCR derives from a man aged 35 to 55 with Graves disease. The sample consisted of peripheral blood mononuclear cells (PBMCs), taken at new diagnosis, from a patient treated with antithyroid drugs. The chain employs TRBV7-2 and TRBJ2-3; 12 bases agree with TRBD2. The CDR3 spells CASSPRGASGGGSADTQYF. DNA for the CDR3: TGTGCCAGCAGCCCAAGGGGGGCTAGCGGGGGGGGGAGCGCAGATACGCAGTATTTT.